This TCR beta chain was profiled in a study of blood T cell repertoires in COVID-19. TCRdb keeps only in-frame clones here, not all; method: immunoSEQ multiplex PCR. The table has 150,000 to 200,000 clones, 76% seen once. Trimming removed 1 base from V and 4 bases from J, with 11 bases in between. The CDR3 runs 15 residues. Germline lookup yields CDR1 MDHEN and CDR2 SYDVKM. The sample taken for sequencing was PBMCs or T cells enriched from blood (not recorded which). This receptor was identified in a woman aged 45-60 years with acute COVID-19. The chain combines TRBV28 with TRBJ1-3; D unresolved. This chain's CDR3 is CASSLSSGRGNTIYF. Here the CDR3 DNA reads TGTGCCAGCAGTTTATCATCGGGGAGAGGAAACACCATATATTTT.